The subject of this entry is one TCR beta chain. Its antigen is undetermined. The junction differs from germline at one of its ends, possibly a read error. This CDR3 has 16 residues. Germline CDR1 and CDR2: MNHNY and SVGAGI (reference sequence). TCRdb processed the PCR reads anew with MiXCR; each CDR3 protein has one entry. The sample lists 60,000 to 70,000 distinct CDR3 sequences, 15% to 20% occurring once. The data stem from a study of molecular identifiers for immune sequencing clone quantification. Study outcomes and limitations: Under 1% of molecules in naive cells, but over 97% of effector molecules, belonged to clones above 20 RNA copies.

The TCR originated in a human donor in good health. Some libraries in this study had Jurkat cell RNA spiked in. Sequenced: naive CD8+ T cells from blood, with Jurkat cell RNA spiked in. Subset specified: FACS-sorted CD8+CD4-CCR7+CD45RA+ naive T cells. The gene calls are TRBV6-6 and TRBJ2-5; 10 bases align to TRBD2. In nucleotides, the CDR3 is TGTGCCAGCAGTTACGGAACTAGCGGGGAACAAGAGACCCAGTGCTTC. This codes for CASSYGTSGEQETQCF.